The 8 T cell receptor beta chains reported below all come from one sample, sequenced in a study of blood T cell repertoires in COVID-19. TCRdb's copy holds only in-frame clones and misses some; the assay was immunoSEQ multiplex PCR. This sample yields 210,000 or so clones, of which about 86% are seen a single time; roughly 1.5% belongs to the top ten. Material for sequencing was peripheral blood. All receptors derive from a young man with active or convalescent COVID-19.

The chain employs TRBV11-2 and TRBJ2-7; D gene ambiguous. This CDR3 has 15 residues. Germline CDR1 SGHAT, CDR2 FQNNGV. V lost 7 bases, J lost 0 bases, and 16 bases lay in between. The CDR3 spells CASNPLLPSSYEQYF. Here the CDR3 DNA reads TGTGCCAGCAATCCTCTCCTCCCCAGCTCCTACGAGCAGTACTTC.

The gene calls are TRBV11-3 and TRBJ1-1; D not certain. Germline V lookup: CDR1 SGHNT, CDR2 YENEEA. The CDR3 totals 13 residues. V lost 8 bases, J lost 4 bases, and 14 bases lay in between. CDR3 nucleotide sequence: TGTGCCAGCCAAATGGTGCCGGGCACTGAAGCTTTCTTT. It encodes CASQMVPGTEAFF.

This sequence joins TRBV6-5 and TRBJ2-7; 11 nucleotides agree with TRBD2. The CDR3 totals 15 residues. V lost 8 bases to trimming and J lost 2 bases; unmatched junction nucleotides: 8. Germline V lookup: CDR1 MNHEY, CDR2 SVGAGI. CDR3 residues: CASLFTSGGAYEQYF. In DNA form, the CDR3 reads TGTGCCAGCCTATTCACTAGCGGGGGTGCCTACGAGCAGTACTTC.

This clone was seen only a few times. This chain joins TRBV6-4 and TRBJ2-1, with 10 bases lining up with TRBD2. After removal of 0 bases from V and 6 bases from J, the junction contained 2 bases not matched to a gene. This CDR3 is 15 amino acids long. Germline V gene data show CDR1 as MRHNA and CDR2 as SNTAGT. DNA of the CDR3: TGTGCCAGCAGTGACTCAGCGGGAGGGCCCAATGAGCAGTTCTTC. It is translated as CASSDSAGGPNEQFF.

The chain combines TRBV6-5 with TRBJ1-1, with 9 bases identical to TRBD1. This CDR3 spans 13 amino acids. Unmatched junction bases numbered 5, after V lost 6 bases and J lost 6 bases. CDR1 MNHEY and CDR2 SVGAGI come from the germline V gene. Written as DNA, the CDR3 is TGTGCCAGCAGCGACAGGGGGATGGCTGAAGCTTTCTTT. It is translated as CASSDRGMAEAFF.

The CDR3 DNA sequence: TGTGCCAGCAGCCGACGGGAGGGACTCACTGAAGCTTTCTTT. Amino acid sequence: CASSRREGLTEAFF. The gene calls are TRBV6-6 and TRBJ1-1, with a tentative D call TRBD1 (5 bases). V lost 6 bases, J lost 4 bases, and 15 bases lay in between. This CDR3 has 14 amino acids. CDR1 and CDR2 from the germline V gene are MNHNY and SVGAGI (reference sequence).

The V and J genes are TRBV7-3 and TRBJ2-1; no firm D call. Trimming removed 6 bases at V and 9 bases at J, with 9 bases between. The CDR3 runs 11 residues. Per germline, CDR1 SGHTA and CDR2 FQGTGA. In DNA, the CDR3 is TGTGCCAGCAGTCGCGATACTGAGCAGTTCTTC. Protein sequence: CASSRDTEQFF.

The gene calls are TRBV7-2 and TRBJ1-2; the D gene is possibly TRBD1 (5 bases). Germline CDR1 and CDR2: SGHTA and FQGNSA. The V end was cut by 1 base, the J end by 4 bases, with 13 bases between. The CDR3 length is 15 residues. The CDR3 bases are TGTGCCAGCAGCTTAGAGGAAGGGCAGGGCTATGGCTACACCTTC. Protein sequence: CASSLEEGQGYGYTF.